These 23 T cell receptor beta chains came from one sample sequenced in a study of blood T cell repertoires in COVID-19. This table comes from immunoSEQ multiplex PCR, and its TCRdb copy is limited to in-frame clones, with some not included. Of 150,000 or so clones in the sample, roughly 88% are singletons; the top ten hold roughly 3.9%. The source material was PBMCs or T cells enriched from blood (not recorded which). These receptors originate from a man aged 45 to 65 who had recovered from COVID-19.

This clone has only one observation. V gene TRBV4-3 combines with J gene TRBJ1-3, with 8 bases aligning to TRBD1. This CDR3 has 16 amino acids. Trimming removed 1 base from V and 0 bases from J; junction bases left unmatched: 2. Germline CDR1 reads LGHNA; CDR2 reads YSLEER. This CDR3 reads CASSQGGQDSGNTIYF. The DNA for the CDR3 is TGCGCCAGCAGCCAAGGGGGACAGGACTCTGGAAACACCATATATTTT.

The genes are TRBV3-1 (or the pseudogene TRBV3-2) and TRBJ2-3; 8 bases map to TRBD2. Per germline, CDR1 LGHDT and CDR2 YNNKEL (reference sequence). J gave up 1 base and V 4 bases, and 7 bases lay outside the gene matches. The CDR3 extends over 16 amino acids. The CDR3 region has the DNA TGTGCCAGCAGCCCCGCCGGGACTAGGGGCACAGATACGCAGTATTTT. This gives the protein CASSPAGTRGTDTQYF.

The chain has TRBV27 and TRBJ1-2, with D hard to call. The CDR3 sequence is 13 residues long. The germline V gene encodes CDR1 MNHEY and CDR2 SMNVEV (reference sequence). Trimming removed 5 bases from V and 4 bases from J, with 11 bases in between. CDR3 in amino acids: CASSPHQAYGYTF. The CDR3 region has the DNA TGTGCCAGCAGTCCCCATCAGGCCTATGGCTACACCTTC.

The chain joins TRBV12-3 or TRBV12-4 to TRBJ1-4; D ambiguous. CDR3 length: 11 amino acids. V dropped 2 bases and J dropped 12 bases, with 7 bases sitting between them. For the CDR3, the DNA is TGTGCCAGCAGTTTACGGGGTCAACTGTTTTTT. Translation gives CASSLRGQLFF.

This clone was observed a single time. The rearrangement joins TRBV7-9 to TRBJ1-3, with D hard to call. Germline CDR1 reads SEHNR; CDR2 reads FQNEAQ (reference sequence). The V end lost 0 bases, the J end lost 1 base, and 4 bases lay between the germline ends. CDR3 length equals 14 residues. The DNA of the CDR3 is TGTGCCAGCAGCTTAGCGACTTCTGGAAACACCATATATTTT. The encoded protein is CASSLATSGNTIYF.

The rearrangement joins TRBV5-1 to TRBJ1-3; TRBD1 might be the D (6 bases). Germline values: CDR1 SGHRS, CDR2 YFSETQ. CDR3 length: 17 amino acids. V dropped 4 bases and J dropped 0 bases, with 17 bases sitting between them. The chain's CDR3 is CASSEGHRPSSGNTIYF. For the CDR3, the DNA is TGCGCCAGCAGCGAGGGACACCGTCCGAGCTCTGGAAACACCATATATTTT.

Only a few counts were recorded for this clone. This rearrangement joins TRBV4-2 to TRBJ2-2, with TRBD1 identical over 8 bases. The CDR3 length is 16 residues. From germline, CDR1 is LGHNA and CDR2 YNFKEQ. With 5 bases clipped from V and 2 bases from J, the junction kept 7 bases outside the gene matches. The CDR3 here is CASSTGQDINTGELFF. In DNA form, the CDR3 reads TGTGCCAGCAGCACGGGACAGGACATAAACACCGGGGAGCTGTTTTTT.

Worth noting for this clone: Other DNA variants within this sample encode the same CDR3. The chain has TRBV28 and TRBJ1-2, with D possibly being TRBD1 (5 bases). V was cut by 2 bases and J by 4 bases, with 8 bases left in between. Germline CDR1 reads MDHEN; CDR2 reads SYDVKM. This CDR3 has 13 amino acids. The CDR3: CASSLAGSYGYTF. The CDR3 DNA is TGTGCCAGCAGTTTAGCAGGGTCCTATGGCTACACCTTC.

This rearrangement joins TRBV19 to TRBJ2-1; perhaps TRBD1 as D (6 bases). Trimming pared 7 bases from V and 0 bases from J, leaving 16 bases between. This CDR3 contains 16 residues. CDR1 LNHDA and CDR2 SQIVND come from the germline V gene (reference sequence). The DNA of the CDR3 is TGTGCCAGTACTCCGCGTCAGGGGAGCTCCTACAATGAGCAGTTCTTC. It is translated as CASTPRQGSSYNEQFF.

The chain employs TRBV5-1 and TRBJ2-3; tentatively, D is TRBD1 (5 bases). Germline V gives CDR1 SGHRS, CDR2 YFSETQ. This CDR3 contains 16 residues. Trimming took 0 bases from V and 1 from J, leaving 12 bases between them. The CDR3 spells CASSLADAGRTDTQYF. CDR3 DNA: TGCGCCAGCAGCTTGGCGGACGCAGGGCGCACAGATACGCAGTATTTT. Drawing the rest from reference TRBV5-1 and TRBJ2-3, the complete variable domain is KAGVTQTPRYLIKTRGQQVTLSCSPISGHRSVSWYQQTPGQGLQFLFEYFSETQRNKGNFPGRFSGRQFSNSRSEMNVSTLELGDSALYLCASSLADAGRTDTQYFGPGTRLTVL.

This clone was detected once. Other DNA sequences in this sample translate to the same CDR3. J is TRBJ1-5 and V is TRBV28; D is unclear. This CDR3 has 13 amino acids. Germline V gene data show CDR1 as MDHEN and CDR2 as SYDVKM. V was shortened by 5 bases and J by 0 bases, with 5 bases between the two germline ends. The CDR3 sequence is CASSRDSNQPQHF. CDR3 bases: TGTGCCAGCAGTAGAGATAGCAATCAGCCCCAGCATTTT.

The chain has TRBV27 and TRBJ2-1; the match to TRBD1 covers 7 bases. This CDR3 contains 15 residues. The ends lost 5 bases at V and 5 bases at J; junction bases unmatched: 9. The germline gives CDR1 MNHEY, CDR2 SMNVEV (reference sequence). The CDR3 nucleotides read TGTGCCAGCAGTCCCGGGACAGTAGTCCACAATGAGCAGTTCTTC. Translated: CASSPGTVVHNEQFF.

V and J are TRBV21-1 and TRBJ1-4; TRBD1 is taken as the D call from the table, unchecked against the DNA. TRBV21-1 is a pseudogene locus. This CDR3 comprises 15 residues. CDR3 residues: CASSKLSGGDEKLFF. CDR3 DNA: TGTGCCAGCAGCAAGTTATCAGGGGGCGACGAAAAACTGTTTTTT.

This clone showed up just a few times. The rearrangement joins TRBV13 to TRBJ2-7, with a possible D match to TRBD1 (5 bases). This CDR3 spans 15 amino acids. The germline gives CDR1 PRHDT, CDR2 FYEKMQ (reference sequence). The V and J ends lost 8 bases and 0 bases respectively, with 17 bases between them. In DNA, the CDR3 is TGTGCCAGCCGTAGTTTAAGGGGCCGCTCCTACGAGCAGTACGTC. This gives the protein CASRSLRGRSYEQYV.

V gene TRBV11-2 combines with J gene TRBJ2-3, with a weak D call TRBD1 (6 bases). This CDR3 has 15 amino acids. CDR1 is SGHAT, CDR2 FQNNGV, per germline. V lost 6 bases and J 1 base, leaving 14 bases between the germline ends. This chain's CDR3 is CASRPGDTRTDTQYF. The CDR3 coding sequence is TGTGCCAGCAGACCCGGGGACACACGCACAGATACGCAGTATTTT. Filled out from reference TRBV11-2 and TRBJ2-3, the complete variable domain reads EAGVAQSPRYKIIEKRQSVAFWCNPISGHATLYWYQQILGQGPKLLIQFQNNGVVDDSQLPKDRFSAERLKGVDSTLKIQPAKLEDSAVYLCASRPGDTRTDTQYFGPGTRLTVL.

CDR3 loop: CASSLLATTNEKLFF. The CDR3, as DNA: TGTGCCAGCAGTTTACTGGCCACAACTAATGAAAAACTGTTTTTT. The chain combines TRBV28 with TRBJ1-4; D call uncertain. Trimming took 2 bases from V and 0 from J, leaving 7 bases between them. The CDR3 contains 15 residues. Germline V gene sequence: CDR1 MDHEN, CDR2 SYDVKM.

The rearrangement joins TRBV5-6 to TRBJ1-2, with 8 bases matching TRBD1. CDR1 and CDR2 from the germline V gene are SGHDT and YYEEEE. CDR3 length: 14 amino acids. Germline trimming cut 4 bases from V and 3 bases from J; bases unmatched to any gene: 5. CDR3 region: CASSVQGADYGYTF. The DNA of the CDR3 is TGTGCCAGCAGCGTGCAGGGGGCCGACTATGGCTACACCTTC.

V and J are TRBV5-4 and TRBJ1-4; 7 nucleotides match TRBD1. Losses at the gene ends were 4 bases for V and 8 bases for J; bases not matched to a gene: 5. The germline gives CDR1 SGHNT, CDR2 YYREEE (reference sequence). The CDR3 covers 13 residues. The CDR3 coding sequence is TGTGCCAGCAGCGCAGGGGGACACGAAAAACTGTTTTTT. Its protein product is CASSAGGHEKLFF.

This sequence joins TRBV27 and TRBJ1-3; 7 bases align to TRBD1. Germline CDR1 reads MNHEY; CDR2 reads SMNVEV (reference sequence). CDR3 size: 19 residues. V shed 4 bases and J 3 bases; nucleotides not matched to a gene: 18. The CDR3 DNA reads as TGTGCCAGCAGTTACTTACCGGGACAGCCGTTTTCTTGTGGAAACACCATATATTTT. Translated, it gives CASSYLPGQPFSCGNTIYF.

V usage is TRBV19 and J usage is TRBJ2-2; 10 nucleotides line up with TRBD2. The germline V gene encodes CDR1 LNHDA and CDR2 SQIVND (reference sequence). Unmatched junction bases numbered 10, after V lost 8 bases and J lost 7 bases. CDR3 length equals 15 residues. The CDR3 reads CASRSGRERIGELFF. In DNA, the CDR3 is TGTGCCAGTCGAAGCGGGAGGGAAAGAATCGGGGAGCTGTTTTTT.

The chain couples TRBV11-2 to TRBJ2-5; D is possibly TRBD2 (5 bases). CDR3 length: 15 residues. V lost 6 bases and J 0 bases, leaving 14 bases between the germline ends. Germline V CDR1 and CDR2: SGHAT, FQNNGV. The chain's CDR3 is CASRKEAGNQETQYF. The CDR3 coding sequence is TGTGCCAGCAGGAAAGAGGCCGGGAACCAAGAGACCCAGTACTTC.

The rearrangement links TRBV6-6 to TRBJ1-4; 8 bases agree with TRBD1. The CDR3 runs 13 residues. Germline lookup yields CDR1 MNHNY and CDR2 SVGAGI (reference sequence). V dropped 6 bases and J dropped 8; count of bases not matched to a gene: 5. CDR3 residues: CASSGTGWEKLFF. In DNA, the CDR3 is TGTGCCAGCAGCGGGACAGGTTGGGAAAAACTGTTTTTT.

The chain combines TRBV30 with TRBJ1-2; unclear D gene. Germline assignment: CDR1 GTSNPN and CDR2 SVGIG (reference sequence). Trimming stripped 4 bases from V and 6 bases from J, with 15 bases between. The CDR3 runs 13 residues. The CDR3 nucleotides are TGTGCCTGGACCCGAGGCGACGGAGATGGCTACACCTTC. This sequence encodes CAWTRGDGDGYTF.